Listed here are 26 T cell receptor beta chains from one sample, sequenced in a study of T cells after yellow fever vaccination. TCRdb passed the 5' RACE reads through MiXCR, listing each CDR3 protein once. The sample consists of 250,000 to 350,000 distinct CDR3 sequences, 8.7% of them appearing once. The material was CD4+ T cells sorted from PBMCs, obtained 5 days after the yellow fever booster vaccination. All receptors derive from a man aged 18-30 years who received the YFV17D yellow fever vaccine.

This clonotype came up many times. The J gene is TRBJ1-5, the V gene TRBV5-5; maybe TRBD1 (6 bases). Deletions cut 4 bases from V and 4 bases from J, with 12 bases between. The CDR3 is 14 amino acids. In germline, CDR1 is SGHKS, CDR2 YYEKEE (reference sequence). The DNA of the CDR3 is TGTGCCAGCAGCCCTGGACAGCTTAATCAGCCCCAGCATTTT. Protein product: CASSPGQLNQPQHF.

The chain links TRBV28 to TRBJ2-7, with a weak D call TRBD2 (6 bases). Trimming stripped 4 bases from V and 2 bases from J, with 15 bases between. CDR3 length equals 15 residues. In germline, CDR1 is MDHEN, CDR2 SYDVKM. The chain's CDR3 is CASSSPTGDPYEQYV. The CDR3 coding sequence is TGTGCCAGCAGTTCCCCCACGGGGGATCCCTACGAGCAGTACGTC.

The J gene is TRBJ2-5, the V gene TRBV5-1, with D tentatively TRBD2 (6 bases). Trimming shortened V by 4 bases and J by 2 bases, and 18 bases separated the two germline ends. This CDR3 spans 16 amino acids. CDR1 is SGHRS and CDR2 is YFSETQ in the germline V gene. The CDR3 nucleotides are TGCGCCAGCAGCCCCGACCCGCGTGCGGGGCAAGAGACCCAGTACTTC. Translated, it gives CASSPDPRAGQETQYF.

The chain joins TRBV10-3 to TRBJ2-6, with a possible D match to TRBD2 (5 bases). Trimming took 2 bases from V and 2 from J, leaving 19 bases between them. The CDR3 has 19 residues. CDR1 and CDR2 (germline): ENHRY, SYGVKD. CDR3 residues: CAISETNRGSVAGANVLTF. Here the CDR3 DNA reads TGTGCCATCAGTGAGACCAATCGGGGATCGGTAGCTGGGGCCAACGTCCTGACTTTC.

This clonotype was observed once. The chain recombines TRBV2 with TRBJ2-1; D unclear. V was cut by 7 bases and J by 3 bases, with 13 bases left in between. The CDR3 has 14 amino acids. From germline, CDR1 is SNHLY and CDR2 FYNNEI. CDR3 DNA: TGTGCCAGCAAGGTGGACCTAATCTACAATGAGCAGTTCTTC. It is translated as CASKVDLIYNEQFF.

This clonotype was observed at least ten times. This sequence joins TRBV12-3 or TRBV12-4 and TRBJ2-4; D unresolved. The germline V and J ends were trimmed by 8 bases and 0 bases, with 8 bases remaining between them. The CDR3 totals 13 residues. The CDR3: CASSLLAKNIQYF. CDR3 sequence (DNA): TGTGCCAGCTCTCTTCTAGCCAAAAACATTCAGTACTTC.

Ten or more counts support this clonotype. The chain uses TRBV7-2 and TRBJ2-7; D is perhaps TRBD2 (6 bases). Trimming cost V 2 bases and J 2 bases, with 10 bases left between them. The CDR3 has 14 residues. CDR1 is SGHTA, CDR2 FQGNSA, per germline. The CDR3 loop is CASSLTPGAYEQYV. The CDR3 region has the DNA TGTGCCAGCAGCTTAACTCCGGGGGCCTACGAGCAGTACGTC.

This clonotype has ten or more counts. The CDR3 bases are TGTGCCATCAGTCAAACACAGGGGAACTATGGCTACACCTTC. This gives the protein CAISQTQGNYGYTF. The chain is built from TRBV10-3 and TRBJ1-2, with 7 bases identical to TRBD1. Trimming removed 5 bases from V and 2 bases from J; junction bases left unmatched: 5. CDR3 length: 14 amino acids. Per the germline V gene, CDR1 is ENHRY and CDR2 is SYGVKD.

The CDR3 sequence: CASTLGGGSGANVLTF. CDR3 DNA: TGTGCCAGCACCCTCGGGGGGGGCTCTGGGGCCAACGTCCTGACTTTC. V usage is TRBV7-2 and J usage is TRBJ2-6; 8 positions agree with TRBD2. From germline, CDR1 is SGHTA and CDR2 FQGNSA. CDR3 length equals 16 residues. Unmatched junction bases numbered 5, after V lost 7 bases and J lost 0 bases.

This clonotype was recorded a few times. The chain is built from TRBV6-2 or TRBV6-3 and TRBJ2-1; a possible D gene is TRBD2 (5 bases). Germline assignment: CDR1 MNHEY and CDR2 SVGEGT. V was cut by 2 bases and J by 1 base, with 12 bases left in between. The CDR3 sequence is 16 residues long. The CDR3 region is CASSYPLARSYNEQFF. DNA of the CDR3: TGTGCCAGCAGTTACCCGCTAGCTCGATCCTACAATGAGCAGTTCTTC.

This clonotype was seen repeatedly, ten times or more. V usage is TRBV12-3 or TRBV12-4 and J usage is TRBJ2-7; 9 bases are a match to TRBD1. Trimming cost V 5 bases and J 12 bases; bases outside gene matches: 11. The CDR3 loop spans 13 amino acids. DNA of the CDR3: TGTGCCAGCAGTCCCCGAAGGGACAGGGAAGTGTACGTC. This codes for CASSPRRDREVYV.

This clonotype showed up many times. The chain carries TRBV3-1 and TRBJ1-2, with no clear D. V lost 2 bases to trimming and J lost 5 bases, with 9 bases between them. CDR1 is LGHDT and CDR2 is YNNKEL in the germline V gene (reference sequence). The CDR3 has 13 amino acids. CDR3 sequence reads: CASSQSEGYGYTF. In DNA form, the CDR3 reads TGTGCCAGCAGCCAATCGGAAGGTTATGGCTACACCTTC.

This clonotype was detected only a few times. The CDR3 DNA reads as TGTGCCAGCAGTCCCTCCGTTGGACCCCTCCACTTT. It translates to CASSPSVGPLHF. The chain employs TRBV6-5 and TRBJ1-6; D is ambiguous. Trimming took off 5 bases at V and 12 bases at J, with 11 bases between the two ends. This CDR3 comprises 12 residues. The V gene's germline CDR1 is MNHEY and CDR2 SVGAGI.

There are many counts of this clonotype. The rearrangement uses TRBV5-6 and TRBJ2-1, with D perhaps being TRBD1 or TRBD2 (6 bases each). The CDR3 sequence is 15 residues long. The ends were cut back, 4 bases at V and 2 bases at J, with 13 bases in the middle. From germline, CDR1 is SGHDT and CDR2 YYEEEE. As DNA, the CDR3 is TGTGCCAGCAGCGGGGGGCGCAGGGCCTACAATGAGCAGTTCTTC. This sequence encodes CASSGGRRAYNEQFF.

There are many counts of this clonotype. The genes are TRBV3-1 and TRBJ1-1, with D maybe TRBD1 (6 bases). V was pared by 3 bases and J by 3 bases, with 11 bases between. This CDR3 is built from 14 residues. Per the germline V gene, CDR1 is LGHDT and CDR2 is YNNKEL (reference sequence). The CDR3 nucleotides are TGTGCCAGCAGCCATCACAGGGACGACACTGAAGCTTTCTTT. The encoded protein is CASSHHRDDTEAFF.

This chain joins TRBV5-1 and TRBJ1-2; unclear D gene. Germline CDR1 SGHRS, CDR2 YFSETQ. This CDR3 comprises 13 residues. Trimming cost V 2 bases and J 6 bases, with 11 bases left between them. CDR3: CASSFTGEDGYTF. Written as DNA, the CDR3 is TGCGCCAGCAGCTTCACGGGCGAGGATGGCTACACCTTC.

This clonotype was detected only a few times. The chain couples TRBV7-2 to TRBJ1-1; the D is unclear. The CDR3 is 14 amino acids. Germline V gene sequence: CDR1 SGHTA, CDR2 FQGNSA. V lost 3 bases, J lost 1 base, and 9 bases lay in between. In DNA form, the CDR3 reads TGTGCCAGCAGCTTCAATGCTGGGAACACTGAAGCTTTCTTT. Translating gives CASSFNAGNTEAFF.

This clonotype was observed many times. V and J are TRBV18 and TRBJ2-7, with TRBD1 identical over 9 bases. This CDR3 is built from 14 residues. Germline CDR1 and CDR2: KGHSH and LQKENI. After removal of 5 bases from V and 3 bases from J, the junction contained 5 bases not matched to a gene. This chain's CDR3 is CASSSGTGSYEQYF. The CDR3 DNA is TGTGCCAGCTCATCCGGGACAGGGAGCTACGAGCAGTACTTC.

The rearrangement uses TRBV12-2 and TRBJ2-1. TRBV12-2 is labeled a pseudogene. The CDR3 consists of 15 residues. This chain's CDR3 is CASRFRLSSYNEQFF. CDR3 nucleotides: TGTGCAAGTCGCTTCCGTCTAAGCTCCTACAATGAGCAGTTCTTC.

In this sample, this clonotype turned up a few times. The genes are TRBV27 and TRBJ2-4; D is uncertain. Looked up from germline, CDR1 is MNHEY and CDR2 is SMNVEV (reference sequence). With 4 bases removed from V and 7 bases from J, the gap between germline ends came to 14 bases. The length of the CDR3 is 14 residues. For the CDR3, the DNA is TGTGCCAGCAGTTCTCGAGACCAAGTCAACATTCAGTACTTC. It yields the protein CASSSRDQVNIQYF.

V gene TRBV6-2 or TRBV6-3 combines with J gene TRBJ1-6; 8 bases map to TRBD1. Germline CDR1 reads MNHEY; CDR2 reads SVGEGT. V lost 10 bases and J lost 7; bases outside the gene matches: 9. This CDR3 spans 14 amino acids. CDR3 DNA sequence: TGTGCCATCCGTTCGGACAGGGTCAATTCACCCCTCCACTTT. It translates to CAIRSDRVNSPLHF.

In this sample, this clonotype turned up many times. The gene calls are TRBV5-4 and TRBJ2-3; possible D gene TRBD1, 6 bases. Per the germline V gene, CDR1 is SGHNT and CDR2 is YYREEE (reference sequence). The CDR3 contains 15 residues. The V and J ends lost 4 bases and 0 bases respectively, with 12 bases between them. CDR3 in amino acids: CASSRDTTSTDTQYF. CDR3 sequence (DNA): TGTGCCAGCAGCCGGGACACAACTAGCACAGATACGCAGTATTTT.

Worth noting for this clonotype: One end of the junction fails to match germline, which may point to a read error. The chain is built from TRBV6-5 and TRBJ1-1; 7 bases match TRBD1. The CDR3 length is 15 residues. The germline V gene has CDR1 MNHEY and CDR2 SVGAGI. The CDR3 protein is CASSYWDSRNTEAFF. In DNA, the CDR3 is TGTGCCAGCAGTTACTGGGACAGCAGAAACACTGAAGCCTTCTTT.

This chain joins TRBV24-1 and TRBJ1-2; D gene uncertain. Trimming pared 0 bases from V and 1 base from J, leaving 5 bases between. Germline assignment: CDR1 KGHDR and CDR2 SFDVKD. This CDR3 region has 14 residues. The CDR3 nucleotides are TGTGCCACCAGTGATTTGGAGAGTAACTATGGCTACACCTTC. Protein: CATSDLESNYGYTF.

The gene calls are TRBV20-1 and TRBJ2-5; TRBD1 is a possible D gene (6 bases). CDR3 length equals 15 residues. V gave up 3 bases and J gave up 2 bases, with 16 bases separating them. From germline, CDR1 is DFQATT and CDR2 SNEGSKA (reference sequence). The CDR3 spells CSARGAGTAQETQYF. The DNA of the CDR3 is TGCAGTGCTAGGGGGGCCGGGACCGCACAAGAGACCCAGTACTTC.

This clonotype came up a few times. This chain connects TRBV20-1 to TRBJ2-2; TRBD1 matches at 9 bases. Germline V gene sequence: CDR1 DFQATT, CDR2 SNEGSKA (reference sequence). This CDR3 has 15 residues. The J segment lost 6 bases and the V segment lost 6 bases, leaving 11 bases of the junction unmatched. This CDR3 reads CSAYPGQGWAGELFF. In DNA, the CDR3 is TGCAGTGCGTACCCGGGACAGGGATGGGCCGGGGAGCTGTTTTTT.